This T cell receptor beta chain originates from a study of blood T cell repertoires in COVID-19. The CDR3 has 16 amino acids. Trimming pared 0 bases from V and 2 bases from J, leaving 16 bases between. Germline assignment: CDR1 GTSNPN and CDR2 SVGIG (reference sequence). Repertoires were generated with immunoSEQ multiplex PCR, while TCRdb's copy carries only in-frame clones and drops some. The table includes a few hundred thousand clones, about 86% detected once. This clone was seen more than once but under ten times. Other DNA variants within this sample encode the same CDR3. The chain is built from TRBV30 and TRBJ1-2, with D possibly matching TRBD1 (6 bases). The sequenced sample was PBMCs or T cells enriched from blood (not recorded which). The TCR comes from a woman between 50 and 59 years old who had recovered from COVID-19. CDR3 amino acids: CAWSVPGGGRNYGYTF. CDR3 DNA sequence: TGTGCCTGGAGTGTACCGGGAGGGGGTAGAAACTATGGCTACACCTTC.